These 4 T cell receptor beta chains were sequenced from one sample in a study of PD-L1 blockade in urothelial cancer. Measured with immunoSEQ multiplex PCR; TCRdb has only the in-frame clones, and not every one. The data hold tens of thousands of clones, with roughly nine tenths observed a single time. Sequencing used PBMCs, obtained around atezolizumab (anti-PD-L1) treatment. The receptors originated from a man in his 60s with urothelial cancer.

The chain joins TRBV11-2 to TRBJ1-1; no clear D gene. This CDR3 contains 11 residues. V was cut by 4 bases and J by 9 bases, with 9 bases left in between. CDR1 and CDR2 from the germline V gene are SGHAT and FQNNGV. The chain's CDR3 is CASSSWAQAFF. DNA of the CDR3: TGTGCCAGCAGCTCCTGGGCCCAAGCTTTCTTT. The full variable domain, in which reference TRBV11-2 and TRBJ1-1 provide the parts outside the CDR3, is EAGVAQSPRYKIIEKRQSVAFWCNPISGHATLYWYQQILGQGPKLLIQFQNNGVVDDSQLPKDRFSAERLKGVDSTLKIQPAKLEDSAVYLCASSSWAQAFFGQGTRLTVV.

The chain joins TRBV18 to TRBJ2-7; 7 positions agree with TRBD1. The trim removed 2 bases at V and 2 bases at J, leaving 9 bases unmatched. The germline V gene encodes CDR1 KGHSH and CDR2 LQKENI. CDR3 size: 16 residues. The CDR3 sequence is CASSPNRGGSTYEQYF. CDR3 DNA: TGTGCCAGCTCACCAAACAGGGGTGGATCAACCTACGAGCAGTACTTC.

This clone came up once. This rearrangement joins TRBV5-8 to TRBJ1-2; 7 bases align to TRBD1. The CDR3 runs to 14 residues. In germline, CDR1 is SGHTS, CDR2 YDEGEE. V lost 4 bases, J lost 1 base, and 4 bases stayed unmatched. The CDR3 protein is CASSPGDSNYGYTF. In DNA, the CDR3 is TGTGCCAGCAGCCCTGGGGACAGTAACTATGGCTACACCTTC.

In its sample, this clone was seen a few times. As DNA, the CDR3 is TGTGCCAGTAGTGCCCGCCAGGGTTACGGAAACACCATATATTTT. Protein sequence: CASSARQGYGNTIYF. The V and J genes are TRBV19 and TRBJ1-3; weak D call: TRBD1 (5 bases). Germline values: CDR1 LNHDA, CDR2 SQIVND (reference sequence). Trimming took off 5 bases at V and 4 bases at J, with 15 bases between the two ends. The CDR3 consists of 15 residues. Complete variable domain (other parts from reference TRBV19 and TRBJ1-3): DGGITQSPKYLFRKEGQNVTLSCEQNLNHDAMYWYRQDPGQGLRLIYYSQIVNDFQKGDIAEGYSVSREKKESFPLTVTSAQKNPTAFYLCASSARQGYGNTIYFGEGSWLTVV.